The clone carrying this T cell receptor (beta chain) was seen a handful of times. Its target is not known. As the library was built, unique molecular identifiers were attached to individual cDNA molecules. From the RACE reads, TCRdb called clonotypes with MiXCR, one entry per CDR3 protein. Here the sample spans some 54,000 distinct CDR3 sequences, about 10% being singletons. Described time point: patch test 2, 6 weeks after DPC sensitization. Noted treatment: therapeutic diphenylcyclopropenone sensitization with weekly scalp DPC. The data originate from a study of human T cells and chemical hapten exposure. The CDR3 sequence is 17 residues long. Regarding the study as a whole: Expanded TCR counts at PT1 were positively correlated with the patch test score. Sensitizing with DPC caused no change in TCRs above 1 in 1000 frequency.

The clonotype comes from a woman in her forties or fifties with alopecia areata. Some clones in this sample may be carry-over from other donors' samples. The chain recombines TRBV21-1 with TRBJ1-1. TRBV21-1 is flagged as a pseudogene. The specimen comprised whole blood, sampled in connection with sensitization to the hapten diphenylcyclopropenone (DPC). The CDR3 DNA follows: TGTGCCAGCAGCAAAGCCGTAGTCTTTTATCGTGCCACTGAAGCTTTCTTT. This gives the protein CASSKAVVFYRATEAFF.